This T cell receptor (beta chain) was profiled in a study of T cells in Graves' hyperthyroidism and ophthalmopathy. This clonotype was counted many times. Amplification of TCR beta CDR3 regions used RNA as the template. First-round RT-PCR targeting the TCR CDR3 was performed with the HTBI primer set. MiXCR, applied by TCRdb to the multiplex PCR reads, yields one record per CDR3 protein. The table shows around 250,000 distinct CDR3 sequences, with roughly 15% occurring only once. Germline CDR1 DFQATT, CDR2 SNEGSKA (reference sequence). With 5 bases clipped from V and 0 bases from J, the junction kept 14 bases outside the gene matches. The CDR3 extends over 18 amino acids. Newly diagnosed hyperthyroidism patients aged 18 to 65 years had disease lasting under 2 months.

The receptor was derived from a woman aged 40 to 49 with Graves' hyperthyroidism that later progressed to Graves' ophthalmopathy. The sample taken for sequencing was blood. The V and J genes are TRBV20-1 and TRBJ2-4, with TRBD1 matching over 9 bases. Here the CDR3 DNA reads TGCAGTGCTTCCTGGGACAGGGCCTATCCTATAGCCAAAAACATTCAGTACTTC. This codes for CSASWDRAYPIAKNIQYF.